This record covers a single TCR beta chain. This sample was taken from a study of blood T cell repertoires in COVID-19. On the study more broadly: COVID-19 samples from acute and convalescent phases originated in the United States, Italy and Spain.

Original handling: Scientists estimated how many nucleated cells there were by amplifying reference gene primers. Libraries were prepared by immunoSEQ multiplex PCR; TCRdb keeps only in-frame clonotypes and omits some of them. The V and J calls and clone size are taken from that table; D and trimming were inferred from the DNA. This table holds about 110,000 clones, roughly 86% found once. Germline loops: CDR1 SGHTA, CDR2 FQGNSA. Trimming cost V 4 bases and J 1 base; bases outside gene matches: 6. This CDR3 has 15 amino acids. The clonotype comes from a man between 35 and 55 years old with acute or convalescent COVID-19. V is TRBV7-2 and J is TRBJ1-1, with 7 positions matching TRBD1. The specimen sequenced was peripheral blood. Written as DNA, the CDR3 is TGTGCCAGCAGCTCGTACGGGACAGAGAACACTGAAGCTTTCTTT. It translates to CASSSYGTENTEAFF.